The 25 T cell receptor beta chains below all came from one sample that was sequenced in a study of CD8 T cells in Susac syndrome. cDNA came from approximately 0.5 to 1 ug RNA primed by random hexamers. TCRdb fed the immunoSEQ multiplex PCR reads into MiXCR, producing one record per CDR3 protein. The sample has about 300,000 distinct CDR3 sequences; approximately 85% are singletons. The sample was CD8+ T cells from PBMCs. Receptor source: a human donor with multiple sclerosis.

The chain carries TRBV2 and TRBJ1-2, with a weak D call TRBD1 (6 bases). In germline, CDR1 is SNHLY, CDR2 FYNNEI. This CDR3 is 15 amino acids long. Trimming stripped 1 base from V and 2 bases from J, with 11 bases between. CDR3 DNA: TGTGCCAGCAGTGAAGTCGCAGGGGCAAACTATGGCTACACCTTC. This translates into CASSEVAGANYGYTF.

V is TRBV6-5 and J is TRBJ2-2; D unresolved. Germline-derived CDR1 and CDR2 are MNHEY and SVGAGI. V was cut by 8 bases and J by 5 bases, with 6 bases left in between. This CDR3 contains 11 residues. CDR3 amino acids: CASLGTGELFF. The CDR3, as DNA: TGTGCCAGCCTTGGTACCGGGGAGCTGTTTTTT.

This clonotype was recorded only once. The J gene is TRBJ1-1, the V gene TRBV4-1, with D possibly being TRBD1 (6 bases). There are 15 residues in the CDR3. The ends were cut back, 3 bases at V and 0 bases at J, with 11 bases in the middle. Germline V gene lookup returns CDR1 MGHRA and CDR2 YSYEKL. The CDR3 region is CASSQGGALNTEAFF. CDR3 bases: TGCGCCAGCAGCCAGGGGGGGGCCCTGAACACTGAAGCTTTCTTT.

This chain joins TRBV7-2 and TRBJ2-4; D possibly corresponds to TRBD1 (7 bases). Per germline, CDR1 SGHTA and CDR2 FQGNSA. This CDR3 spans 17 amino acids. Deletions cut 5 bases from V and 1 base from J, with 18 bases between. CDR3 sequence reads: CASSQGGGMGAKNIQYF. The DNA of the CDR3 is TGTGCCAGCAGCCAAGGGGGCGGGATGGGTGCCAAAAACATTCAGTACTTC.

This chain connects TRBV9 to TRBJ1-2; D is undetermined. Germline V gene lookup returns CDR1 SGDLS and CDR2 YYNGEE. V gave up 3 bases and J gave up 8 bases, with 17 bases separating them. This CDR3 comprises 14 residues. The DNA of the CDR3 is TGTGCCAGCAGCGAGAGGGCCTACCTCGAGGGCTACACCTTC. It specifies CASSERAYLEGYTF.

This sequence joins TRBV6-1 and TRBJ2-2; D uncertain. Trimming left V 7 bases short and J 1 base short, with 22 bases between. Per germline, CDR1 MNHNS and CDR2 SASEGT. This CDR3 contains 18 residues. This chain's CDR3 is CASTPTRGETGNTGELFF. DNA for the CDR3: TGTGCCAGCACCCCTACTCGAGGAGAGACGGGGAACACCGGGGAGCTGTTTTTT.

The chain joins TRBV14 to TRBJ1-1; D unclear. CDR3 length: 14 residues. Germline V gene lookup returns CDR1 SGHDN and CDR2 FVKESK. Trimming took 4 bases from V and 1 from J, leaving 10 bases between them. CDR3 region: CASSPRRRNTEAFF. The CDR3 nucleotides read TGTGCCAGCAGCCCGAGGCGACGGAACACTGAAGCTTTCTTT.

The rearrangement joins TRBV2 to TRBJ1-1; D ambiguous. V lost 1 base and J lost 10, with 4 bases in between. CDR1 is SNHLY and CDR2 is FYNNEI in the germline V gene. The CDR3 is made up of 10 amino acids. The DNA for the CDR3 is TGTGCCAGCAGTGAAGGGGGAGCTTTCTTT. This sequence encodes CASSEGGAFF. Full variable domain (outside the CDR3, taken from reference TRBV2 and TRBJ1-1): EPEVTQTPSHQVTQMGQEVILRCVPISNHLYFYWYRQILGQKVEFLVSFYNNEISEKSEIFDDQFSVERPDGSNFTLKIRSTKLEDSAMYFCASSEGGAFFGQGTRLTVV.

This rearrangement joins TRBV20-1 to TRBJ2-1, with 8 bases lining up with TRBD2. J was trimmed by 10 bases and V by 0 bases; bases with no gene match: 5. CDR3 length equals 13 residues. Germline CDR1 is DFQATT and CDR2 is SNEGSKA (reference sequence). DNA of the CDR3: TGCAGTGCTAGAGATTTCGCGGGAGGAGAGCAGTTCTTC. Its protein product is CSARDFAGGEQFF.

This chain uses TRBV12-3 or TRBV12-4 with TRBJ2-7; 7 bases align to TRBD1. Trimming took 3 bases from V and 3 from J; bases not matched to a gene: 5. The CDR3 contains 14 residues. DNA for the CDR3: TGTGCCAGCAGTTTTGGGACAGCCGACTACGAGCAGTACTTC. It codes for CASSFGTADYEQYF.

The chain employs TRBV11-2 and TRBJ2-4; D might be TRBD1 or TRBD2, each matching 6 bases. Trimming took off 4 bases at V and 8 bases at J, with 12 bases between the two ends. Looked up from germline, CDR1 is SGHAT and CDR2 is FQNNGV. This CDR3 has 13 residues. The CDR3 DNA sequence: TGTGCCAGCAGCTGGGGGCGGGGAGACATTCAGTACTTC. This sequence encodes CASSWGRGDIQYF. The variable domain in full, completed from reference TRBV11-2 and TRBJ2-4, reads EAGVAQSPRYKIIEKRQSVAFWCNPISGHATLYWYQQILGQGPKLLIQFQNNGVVDDSQLPKDRFSAERLKGVDSTLKIQPAKLEDSAVYLCASSWGRGDIQYFGAGTRLSVL.

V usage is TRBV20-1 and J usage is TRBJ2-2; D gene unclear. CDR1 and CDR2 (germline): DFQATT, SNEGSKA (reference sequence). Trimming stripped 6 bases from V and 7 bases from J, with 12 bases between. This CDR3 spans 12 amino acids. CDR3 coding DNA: TGCAGTGCAAGGGATGGGAACGGGGAGCTGTTTTTT. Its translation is CSARDGNGELFF.

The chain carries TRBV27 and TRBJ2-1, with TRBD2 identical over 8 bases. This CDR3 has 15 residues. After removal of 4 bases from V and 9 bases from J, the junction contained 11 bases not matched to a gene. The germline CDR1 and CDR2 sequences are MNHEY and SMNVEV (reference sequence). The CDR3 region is CASSSGSGTAGEQFF. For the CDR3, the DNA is TGTGCCAGCAGTTCAGGTAGCGGGACTGCCGGTGAGCAGTTCTTC.

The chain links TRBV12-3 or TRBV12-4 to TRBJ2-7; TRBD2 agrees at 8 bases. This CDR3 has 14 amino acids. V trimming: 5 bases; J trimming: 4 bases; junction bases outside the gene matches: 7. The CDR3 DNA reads TGTGCCAGCAGTCTTCCGGGACTAGTATACGAGCAGTACTTC. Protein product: CASSLPGLVYEQYF.

The DNA for the CDR3 is TGTGCCAGCAGCAAAGACAGGGCCCGTGATCAGCCCCAGCATTTT. Translating gives CASSKDRARDQPQHF. V and J are TRBV21-1 and TRBJ1-5. TRBV21-1 is a recognized pseudogene. There are 15 residues in the CDR3.

The CDR3 region has the DNA TGTGCCAGCAGTTTTTTCCCCCAACGGGAGAGCACAGATACGCAGTATTTT. It codes for CASSFFPQRESTDTQYF. The V call is TRBV28, the J call TRBJ2-3, with D perhaps matching TRBD2 (6 bases). This CDR3 is 17 amino acids long. Trimming pared 3 bases from V and 0 bases from J, leaving 16 bases between. Germline assignment: CDR1 MDHEN and CDR2 SYDVKM.

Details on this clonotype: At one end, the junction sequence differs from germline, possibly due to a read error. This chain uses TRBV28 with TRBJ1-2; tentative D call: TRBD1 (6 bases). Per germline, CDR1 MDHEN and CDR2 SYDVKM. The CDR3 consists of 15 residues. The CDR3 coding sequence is TGTGCCAGCAGTTATCGGCAGGTCCAGGGGTATGGCCACACCTTC. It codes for CASSYRQVQGYGHTF.

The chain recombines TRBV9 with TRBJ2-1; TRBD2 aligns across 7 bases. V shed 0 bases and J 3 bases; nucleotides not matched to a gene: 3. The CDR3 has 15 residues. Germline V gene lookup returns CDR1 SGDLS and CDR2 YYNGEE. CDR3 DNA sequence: TGTGCCAGCAGCGTAGGGAGCGGGATCTACAATGAGCAGTTCTTC. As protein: CASSVGSGIYNEQFF. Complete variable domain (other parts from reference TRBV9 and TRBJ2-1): DSGVTQTPKHLITATGQRVTLRCSPRSGDLSVYWYQQSLDQGLQFLIQYYNGEERAKGNILERFSAQQFPDLHSELNLSSLELGDSALYFCASSVGSGIYNEQFFGPGTRLTVL.

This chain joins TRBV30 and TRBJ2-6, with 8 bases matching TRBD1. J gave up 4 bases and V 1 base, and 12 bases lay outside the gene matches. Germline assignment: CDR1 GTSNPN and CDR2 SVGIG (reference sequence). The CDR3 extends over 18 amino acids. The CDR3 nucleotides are TGTGCCTGGAGTGCGTGGGAGACAGGGGTGAAAGGGGCCAACGTCCTGACTTTC. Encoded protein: CAWSAWETGVKGANVLTF. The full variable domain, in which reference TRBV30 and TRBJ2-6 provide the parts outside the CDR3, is SQTIHQWPATLVQPVGSPLSLECTVEGTSNPNLYWYRQAAGRGLQLLFYSVGIGQISSEVPQNLSASRPQDRQFILSSKKLLLSDSGFYLCAWSAWETGVKGANVLTFGAGSRLTVL.

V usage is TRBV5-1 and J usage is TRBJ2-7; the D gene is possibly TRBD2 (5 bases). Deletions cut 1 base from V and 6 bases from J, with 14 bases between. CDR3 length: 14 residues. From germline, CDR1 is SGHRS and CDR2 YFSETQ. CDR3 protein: CASSLTGRISEQYF. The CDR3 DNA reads TGCGCCAGCAGCTTGACGGGAAGGATCTCCGAGCAGTACTTC.

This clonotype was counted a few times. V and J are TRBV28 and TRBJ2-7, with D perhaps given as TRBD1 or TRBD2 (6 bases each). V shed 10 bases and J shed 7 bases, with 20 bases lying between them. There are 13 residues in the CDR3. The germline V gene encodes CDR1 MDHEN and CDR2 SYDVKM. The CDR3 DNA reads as TGTGCCACAGGGACGGCGGGACAACGAGAGCAGTACTTC. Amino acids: CATGTAGQREQYF.

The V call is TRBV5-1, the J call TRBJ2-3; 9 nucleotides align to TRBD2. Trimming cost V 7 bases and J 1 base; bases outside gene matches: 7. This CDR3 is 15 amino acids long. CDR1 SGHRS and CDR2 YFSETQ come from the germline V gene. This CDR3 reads CASFSGRVGTDTQYF. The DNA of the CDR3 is TGCGCCAGCTTTAGCGGGAGAGTCGGCACAGATACGCAGTATTTT.

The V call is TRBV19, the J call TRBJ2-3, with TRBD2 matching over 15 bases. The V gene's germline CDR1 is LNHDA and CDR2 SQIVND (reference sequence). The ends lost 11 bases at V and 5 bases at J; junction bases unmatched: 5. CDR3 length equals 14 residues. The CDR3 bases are TGTGCCGGAATGGGACTAGCGGGAGGAGATACGCAGTATTTT. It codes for CAGMGLAGGDTQYF. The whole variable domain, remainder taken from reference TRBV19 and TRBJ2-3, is DGGITQSPKYLFRKEGQNVTLSCEQNLNHDAMYWYRQDPGQGLRLIYYSQIVNDFQKGDIAEGYSVSREKKESFPLTVTSAQKNPTAFYLCAGMGLAGGDTQYFGPGTRLTVL.

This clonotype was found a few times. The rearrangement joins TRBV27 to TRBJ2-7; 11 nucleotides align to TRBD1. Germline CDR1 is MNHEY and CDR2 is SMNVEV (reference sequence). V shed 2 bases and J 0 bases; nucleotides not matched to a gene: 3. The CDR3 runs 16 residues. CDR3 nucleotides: TGTGCCAGCAGTTTAATTGGGACAGGGGGCTCCTACGAGCAGTACTTC. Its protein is CASSLIGTGGSYEQYF.

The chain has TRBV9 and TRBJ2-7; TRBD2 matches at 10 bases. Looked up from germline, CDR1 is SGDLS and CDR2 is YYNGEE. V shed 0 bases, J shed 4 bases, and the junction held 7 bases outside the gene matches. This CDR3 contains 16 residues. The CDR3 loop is CASSVVPSGSRYEQYF. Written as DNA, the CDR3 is TGTGCCAGCAGCGTAGTGCCTAGCGGGAGTAGGTACGAGCAGTACTTC. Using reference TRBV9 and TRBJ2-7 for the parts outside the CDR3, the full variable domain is DSGVTQTPKHLITATGQRVTLRCSPRSGDLSVYWYQQSLDQGLQFLIQYYNGEERAKGNILERFSAQQFPDLHSELNLSSLELGDSALYFCASSVVPSGSRYEQYFGPGTRLTVT.